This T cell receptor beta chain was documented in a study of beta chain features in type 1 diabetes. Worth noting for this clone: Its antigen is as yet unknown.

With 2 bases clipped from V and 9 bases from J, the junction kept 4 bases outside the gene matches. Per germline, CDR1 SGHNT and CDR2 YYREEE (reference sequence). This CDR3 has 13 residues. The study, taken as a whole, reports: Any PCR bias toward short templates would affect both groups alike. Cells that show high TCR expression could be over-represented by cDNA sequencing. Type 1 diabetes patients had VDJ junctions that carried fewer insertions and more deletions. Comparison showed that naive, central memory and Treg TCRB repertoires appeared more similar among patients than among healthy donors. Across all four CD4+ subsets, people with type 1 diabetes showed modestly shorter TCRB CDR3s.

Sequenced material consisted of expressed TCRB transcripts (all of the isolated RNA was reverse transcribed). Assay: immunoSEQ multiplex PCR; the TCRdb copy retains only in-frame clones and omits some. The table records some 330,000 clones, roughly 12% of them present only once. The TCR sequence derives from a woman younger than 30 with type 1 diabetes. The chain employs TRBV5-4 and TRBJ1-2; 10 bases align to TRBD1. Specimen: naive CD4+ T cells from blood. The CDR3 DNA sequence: TGTGCCAGCAGCTTACGGGACAGGGGCCGCTACACCTTC. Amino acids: CASSLRDRGRYTF. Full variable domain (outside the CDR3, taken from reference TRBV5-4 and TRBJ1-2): ETGVTQSPTHLIKTRGQQVTLRCSSQSGHNTVSWYQQALGQGPQFIFQYYREEENGRGNFPPRFSGLQFPNYSSELNVNALELDDSALYLCASSLRDRGRYTFGSGTRLTVV.